This T cell receptor beta chain was found in a study of regulatory T cells in long-lasting Graves disease. Study-wide context: Antithyroid drug exposure in newly diagnosed Graves' patients had lasted under 3 months.

Sample time point: newly diagnosed GD, antithyroid drugs for less than 3 months. The TCR library used RNA extracted from PBMCs. The CDR3 sequence is 14 residues long. The V gene's germline CDR1 is DFQATT and CDR2 SNEGSKA (reference sequence). Trimming took 8 bases from V and 0 from J, leaving 16 bases between them. Construction of TCR beta libraries relied on iRepertoire HTBI primers and on Arm-PCR targeting CDR3 regions. A single record per CDR3 protein comes from TCRdb applying MiXCR to the multiplex PCR reads. The data contain 420,000 or so distinct CDR3 sequences, around 17% of them singletons. This sample also belongs to another study, concerning T cells in Graves' hyperthyroidism and ophthalmopathy.

The sequence was collected from a woman under 30 with Graves disease. The sequenced sample was peripheral blood mononuclear cells (PBMCs), obtained at new diagnosis, from a patient treated with antithyroid drugs. This chain uses TRBV20-1 with TRBJ1-2; D unresolved. CDR3 residues: CSSYASTSNYGYTF. CDR3 sequence (DNA): TGCAGTTCATATGCGAGCACATCTAACTATGGCTACACCTTC.